The 20 T cell receptor beta chains listed next were all sequenced from one sample in a study of CD8+ T cells in alopecia areata (dated by TCRdb to the late 2010s). In the paper's terms, the time point label means: baseline before oral tofacitinib. The library was obtained by the immunoSEQ multiplex PCR assay. RNA was extracted from all samples and reverse transcribed into cDNA, which served as template for TCR sequencing. This immuneACCESS table, as held by TCRdb, lists in-frame sequences with V and J called but not all clones. Of the missing ones, under half trace to an unresolved V gene in checked studies; the others have no known cause. Recorded for this sample are hundreds of thousands of clones; around 67% of them occurred a single time. Roughly 1.2% of the sample belongs to the ten largest clones. Sample: CD4+ T cells sorted from blood, taken at week 0. These receptors were collected from a human donor with alopecia areata.

V is TRBV29-1 and J is TRBJ2-5; D is uncertain. The V gene's germline CDR1 is SQVTM and CDR2 ANQGSEA. The CDR3 length is 13 residues. Between the trimmed V and J ends, which lost 7 bases and 7 bases, there was a span of 19 bases. CDR3 protein: CSAQFERRGTQYF. The CDR3 DNA sequence: TGCAGCGCCCAGTTTGAGAGAAGAGGGACCCAGTACTTC.

In nucleotides, the CDR3 is TGCAGCGTCGCCAGGGGAAATAAGGAGCAGTACTTC. As protein: CSVARGNKEQYF. The rearrangement joins TRBV29-1 to TRBJ2-7; perhaps TRBD1 as D (6 bases). Germline CDR1 is SQVTM and CDR2 is ANQGSEA. The V and J ends lost 6 bases and 7 bases respectively, with 16 bases between them. The CDR3 is 12 amino acids.

The gene calls are TRBV25-1 and TRBJ1-5, with 8 bases that match TRBD1. CDR1 MGHDK and CDR2 SYGVNS come from the germline V gene. With 1 base clipped from V and 6 bases from J, the junction kept 2 bases outside the gene matches. The CDR3 loop spans 14 amino acids. The CDR3 bases are TGTGCCAGCAGTGAATCTACAGGGGGTCAGCCCCAGCATTTT. Encoded protein: CASSESTGGQPQHF. Complete variable domain (other parts from reference TRBV25-1 and TRBJ1-5): EADIYQTPRYLVIGTGKKITLECSQTMGHDKMYWYQQDPGMELHLIHYSYGVNSTEKGDLSSESTVSRIRTEHFPLTLESARPSHTSQYLCASSESTGGQPQHFGDGTRLSIL.

The gene calls are TRBV7-2 and TRBJ1-1; a weak D match, TRBD1 (5 bases). The V gene's germline CDR1 is SGHTA and CDR2 FQGNSA. The CDR3 runs to 14 residues. The V and J ends lost 2 bases and 3 bases respectively, with 10 bases between them. The CDR3 DNA sequence: TGTGCCAGCAGCTTAAAGGGGCCCTACACTGAAGCTTTCTTT. It encodes CASSLKGPYTEAFF.

This clone was seen only a few times. The V and J genes are TRBV29-1 and TRBJ2-5; a possible D gene is TRBD1 (5 bases). CDR1 SQVTM and CDR2 ANQGSEA come from the germline V gene. The CDR3 has 12 residues. V was cut by 5 bases and J by 2 bases, with 9 bases left in between. The DNA of the CDR3 is TGCAGCGTTCTCGACAGACAAGAGACCCAGTACTTC. Translating it yields CSVLDRQETQYF.

DNA for the CDR3: TGTGCCTGGAGTGTCCCTACAGGGAGCTCCTACGAGCAGTACTTC. Amino acids: CAWSVPTGSSYEQYF. This chain uses TRBV30 with TRBJ2-7; TRBD1 might be the D (6 bases). Germline V gene data show CDR1 as GTSNPN and CDR2 as SVGIG (reference sequence). This CDR3 comprises 15 residues. V was clipped by 0 bases and J by 0 bases, with 12 bases between them. The variable domain in full, completed from reference TRBV30 and TRBJ2-7, reads SQTIHQWPATLVQPVGSPLSLECTVEGTSNPNLYWYRQAAGRGLQLLFYSVGIGQISSEVPQNLSASRPQDRQFILSSKKLLLSDSGFYLCAWSVPTGSSYEQYFGPGTRLTVT.

The chain uses TRBV9 and TRBJ2-3; no reliable D call. Germline-derived CDR1 and CDR2 are SGDLS and YYNGEE. Trimming removed 0 bases from V and 2 bases from J, with 10 bases in between. This CDR3 has 15 amino acids. This CDR3 reads CASSVAHSFTDTQYF. CDR3 coding DNA: TGTGCCAGCAGCGTAGCTCATAGCTTCACAGATACGCAGTATTTT.

The chain employs TRBV6-5 and TRBJ2-5; 8 bases align to TRBD2. V lost 0 bases and J lost 7; bases outside the gene matches: 7. The CDR3 is made up of 15 amino acids. Germline CDR1 and CDR2: MNHEY and SVGAGI. For the CDR3, the DNA is TGTGCCAGCAGTTACTCTGCGGGGGGCAAAGGGACCCAGTACTTC. As protein: CASSYSAGGKGTQYF.

This clone was detected only a few times. The chain uses TRBV30 and TRBJ2-5, with TRBD1 matching 7 bases. The V gene's germline CDR1 is GTSNPN and CDR2 SVGIG (reference sequence). CDR3 length equals 14 residues. V gave up 0 bases and J gave up 6 bases; unmatched junction bases: 7. The CDR3 DNA is TGTGCCTGGAGTGTAGGACAGGTCTTGCAGACCCAGTACTTC. It codes for CAWSVGQVLQTQYF.

The rearrangement uses TRBV30 and TRBJ1-1; D gene uncertain. V was pared by 2 bases and J by 0 bases, with 7 bases between. The CDR3 has 13 amino acids. CDR1 and CDR2 (germline): GTSNPN, SVGIG (reference sequence). Here the CDR3 DNA reads TGTGCCTGGAGTCTGGGGATGAACACTGAAGCTTTCTTT. Translating gives CAWSLGMNTEAFF.

This clone has a handful of counts. The gene calls are TRBV29-1 and TRBJ1-1; 8 positions match TRBD1. CDR3 length equals 15 residues. Germline V gene data show CDR1 as SQVTM and CDR2 as ANQGSEA. V shed 6 bases, J shed 0 bases, and the junction held 9 bases outside the gene matches. The CDR3 sequence is CSVASSDRVNTEAFF. Here the CDR3 DNA reads TGCAGCGTGGCGTCCTCGGACAGGGTGAACACTGAAGCTTTCTTT.

The chain recombines TRBV4-1 with TRBJ1-2, with D uncertain. Trimming removed 2 bases at V and 6 bases at J, with 16 bases between. This CDR3 comprises 15 residues. Looked up from germline, CDR1 is MGHRA and CDR2 is YSYEKL. CDR3 DNA: TGCGCCAGCAGCCAAAGGGCCGAGGATGGCGATGGCTACACCTTC. It yields the protein CASSQRAEDGDGYTF.

The table lists this clone with a few counts. In nucleotides, the CDR3 is TGTGCCAGCAGTTATGCGAGTTACACCGGGGAGCTGTTTTTT. It is translated as CASSYASYTGELFF. V is TRBV27 and J is TRBJ2-2; D gene unclear. The germline V and J ends were trimmed by 4 bases and 3 bases, with 9 bases remaining between them. The CDR3 length is 14 residues. Germline lookup yields CDR1 MNHEY and CDR2 SMNVEV (reference sequence).

This clone was picked up a small number of times. The rearrangement links TRBV30 to TRBJ2-6; D gene ambiguous. Looked up from germline, CDR1 is GTSNPN and CDR2 is SVGIG (reference sequence). The ends were cut back, 3 bases at V and 4 bases at J, with 7 bases in the middle. The CDR3 is 13 residues long. The CDR3 is CAWRSPGANVLTF. CDR3 DNA sequence: TGTGCCTGGAGGTCCCCAGGGGCCAACGTCCTGACTTTC.

This clone was seen a handful of times. The chain is built from TRBV7-3 and TRBJ2-3; D is uncertain. V lost 2 bases and J lost 3, with 12 bases in between. Germline assignment: CDR1 SGHTA and CDR2 FQGTGA. The CDR3 is 15 amino acids. The CDR3 spells CASSLQSFRTDTQYF. Here the CDR3 DNA reads TGTGCCAGCAGCTTACAATCTTTCAGGACAGATACGCAGTATTTT.

This clone was observed a handful of times. The chain carries TRBV11-2 and TRBJ2-2; D gene ambiguous. V was trimmed by 1 base and J by 7 bases, leaving 4 bases between them. CDR1 SGHAT and CDR2 FQNNGV come from the germline V gene. The CDR3 covers 12 residues. Here the CDR3 DNA reads TGTGCCAGCAGCTTAGCGATCGGGGAGCTGTTTTTT. It specifies CASSLAIGELFF.

The chain links TRBV29-1 to TRBJ2-7; 9 nucleotides agree with TRBD1. V gave up 3 bases and J gave up 5 bases; unmatched junction bases: 2. The CDR3 contains 12 residues. From germline, CDR1 is SQVTM and CDR2 ANQGSEA. The chain's CDR3 is CSVEGQGDEQYF. The CDR3 DNA reads as TGCAGCGTTGAGGGACAGGGCGACGAGCAGTACTTC.

V gene TRBV29-1 combines with J gene TRBJ2-5; D may be TRBD2 (5 bases). The germline V and J ends were trimmed by 1 base and 4 bases, with 13 bases remaining between them. The CDR3 is 14 amino acids. Germline CDR1 is SQVTM and CDR2 is ANQGSEA. CDR3: CSVEGPPRGETQYF. CDR3 nucleotides: TGCAGCGTTGAAGGACCCCCCCGGGGAGAGACCCAGTACTTC.

This clone occurred a few times. The same CDR3 is also encoded by other DNA sequences in this sample. This chain links TRBV14 with TRBJ1-2, with D possibly being TRBD1 (5 bases). Looked up from germline, CDR1 is SGHDN and CDR2 is FVKESK. The CDR3 totals 13 residues. The V end lost 3 bases, the J end lost 0 bases, and 5 bases lay between the germline ends. This CDR3 reads CASSQGANYGYTF. CDR3 bases: TGTGCCAGCAGCCAGGGGGCTAACTATGGCTACACCTTC.

This rearrangement joins TRBV29-1 to TRBJ2-3, with 8 bases aligning to TRBD2. Trimming removed 7 bases from V and 4 bases from J; junction bases left unmatched: 10. This CDR3 contains 14 residues. Germline CDR1 reads SQVTM; CDR2 reads ANQGSEA. In DNA form, the CDR3 reads TGCAGCGCCGAGCGGGGGCGGGGCGCAGATACGCAGTATTTT. It yields the protein CSAERGRGADTQYF.